The 19 T cell receptor beta chains below come from one sample, sequenced in a study of blood T cell repertoires in COVID-19. Sequencing was performed with immunoSEQ multiplex PCR; in TCRdb, only in-frame clones are kept and a portion is missing. Here the sample spans about 270,000 clones, 86% being singletons. The material sequenced was peripheral blood. Receptor source: a woman in her sixties or seventies with COVID-19, enrolled during active disease.

This rearrangement joins TRBV5-4 to TRBJ2-7; D ambiguous. V dropped 0 bases and J dropped 2 bases, with 3 bases sitting between them. This CDR3 has 12 residues. Per the germline V gene, CDR1 is SGHNT and CDR2 is YYREEE (reference sequence). Written as DNA, the CDR3 is TGTGCCAGCAGCTTGGGAGCCTACGAGCAGTACTTC. Protein: CASSLGAYEQYF. Complete variable domain (other parts from reference TRBV5-4 and TRBJ2-7): ETGVTQSPTHLIKTRGQQVTLRCSSQSGHNTVSWYQQALGQGPQFIFQYYREEENGRGNFPPRFSGLQFPNYSSELNVNALELDDSALYLCASSLGAYEQYFGPGTRLTVT.

The CDR3 coding sequence is TGTGCCTGGAGTTCCACGGCTGAAGCTTTCTTT. Translation gives CAWSSTAEAFF. The rearrangement links TRBV30 to TRBJ1-1, with D unclear. Germline CDR1 and CDR2: GTSNPN and SVGIG (reference sequence). The V end was cut by 2 bases, the J end by 6 bases, with 7 bases between. The CDR3 consists of 11 residues.

The chain has TRBV4-2 and TRBJ2-2, with TRBD1 as a possible D gene (5 bases). The CDR3 spans 15 residues. Germline loops: CDR1 LGHNA, CDR2 YNFKEQ. Trimming removed 0 bases from V and 6 bases from J, with 11 bases in between. The CDR3 reads CASSQDQSGPGELFF. CDR3 bases: TGTGCCAGCAGCCAAGATCAATCAGGGCCCGGGGAGCTGTTTTTT.

The chain uses TRBV9 and TRBJ2-3; tentatively, D is TRBD1 (7 bases). Germline V lookup: CDR1 SGDLS, CDR2 YYNGEE. This CDR3 spans 16 amino acids. V dropped 0 bases and J dropped 3 bases, with 14 bases sitting between them. CDR3 loop: CASSVGEGAGTDTQYF. The CDR3 DNA reads as TGTGCCAGCAGCGTAGGAGAGGGGGCGGGGACAGATACGCAGTATTTT.

The rearrangement links TRBV5-8 to TRBJ2-2; TRBD1 is a possible D gene (8 bases). V dropped 4 bases and J dropped 10 bases, with 20 bases sitting between them. The CDR3 spans 15 residues. Germline V gives CDR1 SGHTS, CDR2 YDEGEE. The CDR3, as DNA: TGTGCCAGCAGCGGCAGACAGGGGAGGGCCGCGGAGCTGTTTTTT. Its translation is CASSGRQGRAAELFF.

Concerning this clone: The junction and the germline gene differ at one end; a read error may be behind it. The genes are TRBV2 and TRBJ2-5; possibly TRBD2 for D (6 bases). CDR1 and CDR2 (germline): SNHLY, FYNNEI. This CDR3 has 11 amino acids. CDR3 in DNA: TGTGCCAGTAGATTCTTAGCGGCGAATGACTTC. This gives the protein CASRFLAANDF.

The chain links TRBV18 to TRBJ2-6; D is perhaps TRBD1 (6 bases). The CDR3 is made up of 17 amino acids. Germline V gives CDR1 KGHSH, CDR2 LQKENI. Trimming removed 4 bases from V and 0 bases from J, with 13 bases in between. CDR3 protein: CASSLRGRSSGANVLTF. The CDR3 DNA follows: TGTGCCAGCTCACTCAGGGGCCGATCCTCTGGGGCCAACGTCCTGACTTTC.

The rearrangement uses TRBV5-1 and TRBJ1-2; TRBD1 aligns across 7 bases. The V and J ends lost 4 bases and 1 base, in that order; junction bases with no gene match: 4. CDR1 and CDR2 (germline): SGHRS, YFSETQ. The CDR3 runs 14 residues. The DNA of the CDR3 is TGCGCCAGCAGCGGGGGACAGCTTAACTATGGCTACACCTTC. Protein sequence: CASSGGQLNYGYTF.

This clone was seen a few times. The rearrangement links TRBV21-1 to TRBJ2-5; TRBD1 was called by the table and not checked on the DNA. TRBV21-1 is marked as a pseudogene. This CDR3 is 16 amino acids long. Here the CDR3 DNA reads TGTGCCAGCAGCAAAGGTCCTAGACAGCAGAAAGAGACCCAGTACTTC. Translation: CASSKGPRQQKETQYF.

The chain has TRBV7-2 and TRBJ2-5; D may be TRBD1 (5 bases). CDR1 and CDR2 (germline): SGHTA, FQGNSA. V shed 0 bases and J shed 4 bases, with 12 bases lying between them. The CDR3 totals 15 residues. The CDR3 sequence is CASSLAGAIRETQYF. Here the CDR3 DNA reads TGTGCCAGCAGCTTAGCAGGGGCGATACGAGAGACCCAGTACTTC.

This sequence joins TRBV5-1 and TRBJ2-5; D remains unclear. V was shortened by 0 bases and J by 1 base, with 7 bases between the two germline ends. Germline CDR1 SGHRS, CDR2 YFSETQ. The CDR3 has 14 residues. The CDR3 reads CASSLAQIQETQYF. CDR3 coding DNA: TGCGCCAGCAGCTTGGCACAGATCCAAGAGACCCAGTACTTC.

The sample holds a few counts of this clone. The rearrangement joins TRBV18 to TRBJ2-3; D not resolved. The ends were cut back, 1 base at V and 0 bases at J, with 17 bases in the middle. Germline loops: CDR1 KGHSH, CDR2 LQKENI. This CDR3 region has 18 residues. The CDR3 sequence is CASSPRPPSDTSTDTQYF. Written as DNA, the CDR3 is TGTGCCAGCTCACCACGCCCCCCATCCGACACTAGCACAGATACGCAGTATTTT.

CDR3 in DNA: TGTGCCAGCCGACAACGAGCGGACTATGGCTACACCTTC. Its translation: CASRQRADYGYTF. The chain couples TRBV2 to TRBJ1-2; D is unresolved. This CDR3 contains 13 residues. V was clipped by 8 bases and J by 3 bases, with 13 bases between them. Germline V CDR1 and CDR2: SNHLY, FYNNEI.

This chain joins TRBV2 and TRBJ1-5, with 7 nucleotides matching TRBD1. The V gene's germline CDR1 is SNHLY and CDR2 FYNNEI. This CDR3 is 14 amino acids long. Trimming took 7 bases from V and 1 from J; bases not matched to a gene: 4. The CDR3 here is CASKGGLSNQPQHF. The CDR3 DNA is TGTGCCAGCAAAGGGGGCCTCAGCAATCAGCCCCAGCATTTT.

The chain recombines TRBV7-9 with TRBJ2-5; D is possibly TRBD1 (6 bases). From germline, CDR1 is SEHNR and CDR2 FQNEAQ (reference sequence). The CDR3 runs to 17 residues. Deletions cut 1 base from V and 0 bases from J, with 15 bases between. CDR3 nucleotides: TGTGCCAGCAGCTTAGTTGGCAGGGGAAGGGACCAAGAGACCCAGTACTTC. Its protein product is CASSLVGRGRDQETQYF.

This clone was picked up a small number of times. The chain combines TRBV29-1 with TRBJ1-4; a possible D gene is TRBD1 (6 bases). The V and J ends lost 7 bases and 5 bases respectively, with 23 bases between them. The length of the CDR3 is 16 residues. The germline V gene encodes CDR1 SQVTM and CDR2 ANQGSEA. CDR3 loop: CSASRVGAKVNEKLFF. In DNA, the CDR3 is TGCAGCGCAAGCCGGGTGGGGGCGAAGGTAAATGAAAAACTGTTTTTT.

This clone was recorded only once. The chain couples TRBV2 to TRBJ1-2; the D is unclear. V dropped 9 bases and J dropped 5 bases, with 13 bases sitting between them. The germline V gene has CDR1 SNHLY and CDR2 FYNNEI. The CDR3 sequence is 12 residues long. CDR3 in DNA: TGTGCCAGTCGAGGACTGGAGTATGGCTACACCTTC. Residues: CASRGLEYGYTF.

This chain joins TRBV7-9 and TRBJ2-3, with a possible D match to TRBD2 (6 bases). The V gene's germline CDR1 is SEHNR and CDR2 FQNEAQ (reference sequence). Trimming stripped 4 bases from V and 3 bases from J, with 8 bases between. CDR3 length: 13 residues. The CDR3 sequence is CASSSSGTDTQYF. The CDR3 nucleotides are TGTGCCAGCAGCTCCAGCGGGACAGATACGCAGTATTTT.

V is TRBV5-5 and J is TRBJ2-1, with 7 nucleotides matching TRBD2. Germline V gives CDR1 SGHKS, CDR2 YYEKEE (reference sequence). J lost 7 bases, V lost 6 bases, and 7 bases had no gene match. The CDR3 contains 13 residues. The CDR3 loop is CASTPGGMNEQFF. The CDR3 coding sequence is TGTGCCAGCACGCCGGGGGGTATGAATGAGCAGTTCTTC.